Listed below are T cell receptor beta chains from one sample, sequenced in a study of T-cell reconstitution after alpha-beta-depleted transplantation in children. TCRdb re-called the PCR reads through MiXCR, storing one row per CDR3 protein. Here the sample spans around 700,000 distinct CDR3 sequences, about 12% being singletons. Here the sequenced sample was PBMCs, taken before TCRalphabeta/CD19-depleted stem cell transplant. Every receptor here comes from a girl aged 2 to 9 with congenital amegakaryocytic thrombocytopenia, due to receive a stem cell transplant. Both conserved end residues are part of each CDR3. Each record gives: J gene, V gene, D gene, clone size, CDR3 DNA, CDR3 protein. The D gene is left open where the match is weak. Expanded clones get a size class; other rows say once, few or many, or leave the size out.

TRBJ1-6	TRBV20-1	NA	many	TGCAGTGCTACGACAAAGGGACCTTCACCCCTCCACTTT	CSATTKGPSPLHF
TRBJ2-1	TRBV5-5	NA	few	TGTGCCAGCAGCTTGGAGAGGGTCAGCTCCTACAATGAGCAGTTCTTC	CASSLERVSSYNEQFF
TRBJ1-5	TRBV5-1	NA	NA	TGCGCCAGCTCCTGGACGGACGGAGCTTACAGCAATCAGCCCCAGCATTTT	CASSWTDGAYSNQPQHF
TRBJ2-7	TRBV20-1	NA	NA	TGCAGTGCTAGGGGTCTCAAGGACCACGAGCAGTACTTC	CSARGLKDHEQYF
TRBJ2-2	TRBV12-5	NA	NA	TGTGCTAGTGGTTTGGTACGGTGGTCCGGGGAGCTGTTTTTT	CASGLVRWSGELFF
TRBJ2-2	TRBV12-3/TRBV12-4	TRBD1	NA	TGTGCCAGCAGTCCCGGTATAAGGACAGGTGGGGGCGGGGAGCTGTTTTTT	CASSPGIRTGGGGELFF
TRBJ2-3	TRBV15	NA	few	TGTGCCACCAGCAGTTTGGCGGGGGATACGCAGTATTTT	CATSSLAGDTQYF
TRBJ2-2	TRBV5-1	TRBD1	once	TGCGCCAGCAGCCGGGACAGGGGGCACACCGGGGAGCTGTTTTTT	CASSRDRGHTGELFF
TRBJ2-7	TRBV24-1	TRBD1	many	TGTGCCACCAGTGAAACCGGGACAGGGACCCACGAGCAGTACTTC	CATSETGTGTHEQYF
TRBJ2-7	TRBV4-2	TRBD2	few	TGTGCCAGCAGCCAAGAGTATGCGGGAGGCAGGGAGCAGTACTTC	CASSQEYAGGREQYF
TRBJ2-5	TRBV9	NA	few	TGTGCCAGCAGCGCCGACCTCGGCGAAGAGACCCAGTACTTC	CASSADLGEETQYF
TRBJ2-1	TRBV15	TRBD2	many	TGTGCCACCAGCAGACTAGCGGGACTCACCAATGAGCAGTTCTTC	CATSRLAGLTNEQFF
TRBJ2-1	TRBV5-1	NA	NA	TGCGCCAGCAGCTCGACAGATTCCCAGAACTACAATGAGCAGTTCTTC	CASSSTDSQNYNEQFF
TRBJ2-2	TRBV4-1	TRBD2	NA	TGCGCCAGCAGCTTCCGGACTAGCGGGAGACGTACCGGGGAGCTGTTTTTT	CASSFRTSGRRTGELFF
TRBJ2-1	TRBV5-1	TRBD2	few	TGCGCCAGCAGAGGACTAGCGGGAGGGCTCAATGAGCAGTTCTTC	CASRGLAGGLNEQFF